This section outlines one T cell receptor (beta chain) sequence together with its context. The CDR3 loop spans 14 amino acids. Trimming pared 5 bases from V and 7 bases from J, leaving 15 bases between. Looked up from germline, CDR1 is MNHEY and CDR2 is SVGEGT. This entry is derived from a study of blood T cell repertoires in COVID-19. Study-wide context: The United States, Italy and Spain provided the acute and convalescent COVID-19 samples. Sources were T cells, B-cell-depleted T cells, or PBMCs; the material itself was cDNA or gDNA.

Original processing methods: Estimation of nucleated cell counts was performed using reference gene primer amplification. Assay: immunoSEQ multiplex PCR; the TCRdb copy retains only in-frame clones and omits some. D and trimming were read from the DNA, whereas the V and J calls and clone size are those reported in that table. This table holds approximately 300,000 clones, more than 80% found once. The chain uses TRBV6-2 or TRBV6-3 and TRBJ2-1, with unresolved D. The sequenced material came from peripheral blood. This clonotype was sampled from a young man who had recovered from COVID-19. CDR3 coding DNA: TGTGCCAGCAGTAAAGGTACTATCTTAAATGAGCAGTTCTTC. It is translated as CASSKGTILNEQFF.